These T cell receptor beta chains were read from a single sample in a study of blood T cell repertoires in COVID-19. Measured with immunoSEQ multiplex PCR; TCRdb has only the in-frame clones, and not every one. This sample carries about 200,000 clones, around 88% of them seen once, and the ten largest clones take 4.5% to 6.5%. The source material was PBMCs or T cells enriched from blood (not recorded which). The receptors were gathered from a man aged 40-49 years with acute COVID-19. Both conserved end residues are trimmed from each CDR3. Fields, in order: J gene, V gene, CDR3 protein.

>TRBJ2-7|TRBV5-1
ASSLTGVRTSLIHEQY
>TRBJ2-1|TRBV19
ASSALAWGGNEQF
>TRBJ1-5|TRBV5-1
ASSLSPGQPQH
>TRBJ2-3|TRBV11-2
ASSSQTSTDTQY
>TRBJ1-1|TRBV11-2
ASSLKGGNTEAF
>TRBJ2-7|TRBV4-1
ASSQGQNSYEQY
>TRBJ1-2|TRBV10-3
AISAGTGGGDGYT
>TRBJ1-2|TRBV28
ASSRGDRRYGYT
>TRBJ1-1|TRBV25-1
ASSAFRGLEGAF
>TRBJ2-5|TRBV7-8
ASSLAGGTSGPRTQY
>TRBJ2-1|TRBV24-1
ATSAGTSGDNEQF
>TRBJ2-7|TRBV4-3
ASSQDYSYEQY
>TRBJ2-5|TRBV4-2
ASSQGLAGGGQETQY
>TRBJ2-6|TRBV27
ASSLAGVGTNVLT